This T cell receptor (beta chain) was identified in a study of cytomegalovirus exposure and HLA in healthy donors. Repertoires were generated with immunoSEQ multiplex PCR, while TCRdb's copy carries only in-frame clones and drops some. The table has 160,000 or so clones, 88% seen once. Whole-study results and caveats: The study flagged some 180 TCR beta chains as cytomegalovirus-associated.

The CDR3 runs 13 residues. Germline assignment: CDR1 SNHLY and CDR2 FYNNEI. Regarding this clone: The antigen remains unidentified. Relative to the germline gene, one junction end is altered; a read error may explain this.

Sequencing was performed on PBMCs. The rearrangement joins TRBV2 to TRBJ1-2; possibly TRBD1 for D (5 bases). The clonotype was recovered from a man in his late teens or twenties in good health and CMV-seronegative. The CDR3 DNA follows: TGTGCCAGCAGCGAAGACGGGGGCTATGGCTACACCTTC. Residues: CASSEDGGYGYTF.